The rows below give T cell receptor beta chains drawn from one sample of a study of blood T cells in healthy people across ages. Via MiXCR, TCRdb re-called the 5' RACE reads, giving one row per CDR3 protein. The sample lists more than 750,000 distinct CDR3 sequences, 29% occurring once. These same data were also listed under a study on T cells of mothers and their children.

The sequencing input was blood. These receptors all come from a woman aged 40 to 50 in good health. Each CDR3 is given with its conserved first and last residue. A D gene is named only where the DNA matches it firmly. Not every row has a clone size; where given, it reads once, few, many or a size class.

v_call	d_call	clone_size	j_call	cdr3_length	cdr3_aa	cdr3_nt
TRBV27	TRBD1	NA	TRBJ1-2	14	CASSPRQGANGYTF	TGTGCCAGCAGTCCCCGACAGGGGGCGAATGGCTACACCTTC
TRBV20-1	NA	many	TRBJ2-7	14	CSAIPRDSRTEQYF	TGCAGTGCCATACCCCGGGACTCTCGAACCGAGCAGTACTTC
TRBV10-3	TRBD1	few	TRBJ1-4	15	CAISEQTGVGEKLFF	TGTGCCATCAGTGAGCAGACAGGGGTAGGGGAAAAACTGTTTTTT
TRBV27	NA	NA	TRBJ1-2	13	CASSPDPRYGYTF	TGTGCCAGCAGTCCAGACCCCCGATATGGCTACACCTTC
TRBV12-3/TRBV12-4	NA	NA	TRBJ1-6	18	CASSFGNWGGTYNSPLHF	TGTGCCAGCAGTTTTGGGAACTGGGGAGGGACCTATAATTCACCCCTCCACTTT
TRBV5-6	NA	NA	TRBJ2-1	12	CASSLIRVQQFF	TGTGCCAGCAGCTTGATAAGGGTTCAGCAGTTCTTC
TRBV7-3	NA	few	TRBJ2-1	17	CASSLMPWGVAYNEQFF	TGTGCCAGCAGCTTAATGCCCTGGGGGGTCGCCTACAATGAGCAGTTCTTC
TRBV24-1	TRBD1	few	TRBJ2-3	16	CATSVSRDRGTDTQYF	TGTGCCACCAGTGTTTCCCGGGACAGGGGCACAGATACGCAGTATTTT
TRBV6-2/TRBV6-3	NA	NA	TRBJ2-5	14	CASRSHRAGETQYF	TGTGCCAGCAGGAGCCACAGGGCGGGGGAGACCCAGTACTTC
TRBV4-1	NA	many	TRBJ2-7	16	CASSQDQAGTSYEQYF	TGCGCCAGCAGCCAAGATCAGGCCGGAACCTCCTACGAGCAGTACTTC
TRBV12-3/TRBV12-4	NA	many	TRBJ2-7	13	CASSHGGSYEQYF	TGTGCCAGCAGCCACGGGGGCTCCTACGAGCAGTACTTC
TRBV5-1	TRBD1	many	TRBJ2-7	14	CASSPGQGAREQYF	TGTGCCAGCAGCCCCGGACAGGGGGCGAGGGAGCAGTACTTC
TRBV9	TRBD1	many	TRBJ2-7	15	CASSSWTGGVYEQYF	TGTGCCAGCAGCTCCTGGACAGGGGGTGTCTACGAGCAGTACTTC